What follows are 15 T cell receptor beta chains derived from one specimen sequenced in a study of spatial heterogeneity in lung cancer. TCRdb reanalysed the 5' RACE reads using MiXCR and keeps one entry per CDR3 protein. Among 11,000 or so distinct CDR3 sequences, about 3.5% were seen once, and the ten largest hold 52%. Time point defined: sample taken at primary tumor resection. Whole RNA from tumor, nontumor lung or frozen PBMC was sequenced unsorted. The sequencing used PBMCs, collected at surgery. Every receptor here comes from a female donor with early-stage non-small cell lung cancer.

The sample holds many counts of this clonotype. This beta chain is a stray sequence in a library constructed for alpha chains; its clone size is not meaningful. This chain connects TRBV5-1 to TRBJ1-1, with no clear D. Per the germline V gene, CDR1 is SGHRS and CDR2 is YFSETQ. V gave up 4 bases and J gave up 1 base, with 11 bases separating them. CDR3 size: 14 residues. The CDR3 reads CASSLRDSNTEAFF. The CDR3 DNA follows: TGCGCCAGCAGCCTCCGGGATTCGAACACTGAAGCTTTCTTT. The full variable domain, in which reference TRBV5-1 and TRBJ1-1 provide the parts outside the CDR3, is KAGVTQTPRYLIKTRGQQVTLSCSPISGHRSVSWYQQTPGQGLQFLFEYFSETQRNKGNFPGRFSGRQFSNSRSEMNVSTLELGDSALYLCASSLRDSNTEAFFGQGTRLTVV.

This clonotype was seen a handful of times. This beta chain was picked up by a library intended for alpha chains and is off target, so its count carries little meaning. V and J are TRBV6-1 and TRBJ2-2; the match to TRBD1 covers 7 bases. Germline trimming cut 4 bases from V and 6 bases from J; bases unmatched to any gene: 5. The CDR3 runs 14 residues. Germline lookup yields CDR1 MNHNS and CDR2 SASEGT. Here the CDR3 DNA reads TGTGCCAGCAGTGGGCAGGGGGATTCCGGGGAGCTGTTTTTT. Translating gives CASSGQGDSGELFF.

This clonotype was observed many times. As an off-target read in a library built for alpha chains, this beta chain has a frequency of little significance. The rearrangement uses TRBV7-2 and TRBJ2-4; TRBD2 matches at 11 bases. From germline, CDR1 is SGHTA and CDR2 FQGNSA. This CDR3 is 14 amino acids long. Losses at the gene ends were 3 bases for V and 5 bases for J; bases not matched to a gene: 0. The CDR3 sequence: CASSLGLAENIQYF. CDR3 coding DNA: TGTGCCAGCAGCTTGGGACTAGCGGAAAACATTCAGTACTTC.

This clonotype has ten or more counts. Little can be read into the size of this beta chain, an off-target read in a library designed for alpha chains. V gene TRBV10-2 combines with J gene TRBJ2-1; 11 bases are a match to TRBD2. The CDR3 runs to 15 residues. Germline V gene sequence: CDR1 WSHSY, CDR2 SAAADI. The J segment lost 4 bases and the V segment lost 7 bases, leaving 6 bases of the junction unmatched. The CDR3 loop is CASKPTSGGYNEQFF. DNA of the CDR3: TGCGCCAGCAAACCTACTAGCGGGGGTTACAATGAGCAGTTCTTC.

In its sample, this clonotype was seen many times. Since the library was made to target alpha chains, this beta chain is a stray read and its abundance is not meaningful. V usage is TRBV28 and J usage is TRBJ1-3; 8 positions match TRBD1. The junction had 4 bases not matched to a gene; V was cut back by 9 bases and J by 0 bases. The CDR3 contains 14 residues. Germline V gene sequence: CDR1 MDHEN, CDR2 SYDVKM. CDR3 loop: CASRTGHSGNTIYF. The CDR3 DNA follows: TGTGCCAGTCGGACAGGGCACTCTGGAAACACCATATATTTT.

A remark on this clonotype: Because this beta chain is a stray read in a library intended to capture alpha chains, its abundance should not be given much weight. This rearrangement joins TRBV19 to TRBJ2-1, with D possibly called TRBD1 or TRBD2 (5 bases each). Trimming removed 0 bases at V and 3 bases at J, with 12 bases between. The CDR3 loop spans 16 amino acids. Germline assignment: CDR1 LNHDA and CDR2 SQIVND (reference sequence). CDR3 bases: TGTGCCAGTAGTATAGAGTCGGGACCACGCTACAATGAGCAGTTCTTC. Translated: CASSIESGPRYNEQFF.

In this sample, this clonotype turned up many times. Being off target in a library aimed at alpha chains, this beta chain has a size of little meaning. The chain carries TRBV20-1 and TRBJ2-1; TRBD2 agrees at 16 bases. After removal of 3 bases from V and 8 bases from J, the junction contained 4 bases not matched to a gene. The germline gives CDR1 DFQATT, CDR2 SNEGSKA (reference sequence). The CDR3 consists of 15 residues. The CDR3 bases are TGCAGTGCTAGCGGGACTAGCGGGGGGGCCGATGAGCAGTTCTTC. This translates into CSASGTSGGADEQFF.

This clonotype was recorded many times. This beta chain came through as a stray read in a library set up for alpha chains, and its size says little. This sequence joins TRBV7-3 and TRBJ2-1; 9 bases agree with TRBD2. Per germline, CDR1 SGHTA and CDR2 FQGTGA. The CDR3 length is 14 residues. The trim removed 1 base at V and 8 bases at J, leaving 3 bases unmatched. The CDR3, as DNA: TGTGCCAGCAGCTTAAGCGGGGGGGCCGATGAGCAGTTCTTC. Translating gives CASSLSGGADEQFF.

This clonotype was observed a handful of times. The library was prepared for alpha chains; this beta chain is a stray read, so its frequency means little. The chain combines TRBV27 with TRBJ1-1, with 7 bases lining up with TRBD1. V trimming: 1 base; J trimming: 1 base; junction bases outside the gene matches: 3. There are 15 residues in the CDR3. Germline CDR1 reads MNHEY; CDR2 reads SMNVEV (reference sequence). The CDR3 here is CASSLFNRGNTEAFF. The CDR3 nucleotides are TGTGCCAGCAGTTTATTCAACAGGGGGAACACTGAAGCTTTCTTT.

This clonotype has a handful of counts. Since the library was made to target alpha chains, this beta chain is a stray read and its abundance is not meaningful. The J gene is TRBJ2-7, the V gene TRBV5-4; D uncertain. Germline loops: CDR1 SGHNT, CDR2 YYREEE (reference sequence). The V gene lost 3 bases and the J gene lost 2 bases, with 9 bases spanning the gap. This CDR3 region has 13 residues. The CDR3 here is CASSSPVTYEQYF. The CDR3 bases are TGTGCCAGCAGCTCTCCGGTTACCTACGAGCAGTACTTC.

On this clonotype itself: In a library made to pick up alpha chains, this beta chain is a stray read with a size that means little. The chain has TRBV20-1 and TRBJ2-7; D unclear. Germline CDR1 DFQATT, CDR2 SNEGSKA (reference sequence). V lost 1 base, J lost 0 bases, and 13 bases lay in between. This CDR3 is 15 amino acids long. CDR3 in DNA: TGCAGTGCTAGAGGTGTCGACTCCGTCTCCTACGAGCAGTACTTC. Encoded protein: CSARGVDSVSYEQYF.

This clonotype was seen many times. In a library made to pick up alpha chains, this beta chain is a stray read with a size that means little. The genes are TRBV12-3 or TRBV12-4 and TRBJ2-1; D is possibly TRBD1 or TRBD2 (6 bases each). There are 13 residues in the CDR3. Deletions cut 7 bases from V and 4 bases from J, with 11 bases between. CDR3 residues: CASTKGGYNEQFF. The CDR3 DNA is TGTGCCAGCACCAAGGGGGGATACAATGAGCAGTTCTTC.

This clonotype appeared many times. Little can be read into the size of this beta chain, an off-target read in a library designed for alpha chains. This rearrangement joins TRBV5-5 to TRBJ2-5; TRBD1 matches 9 bases. V trimming: 4 bases; J trimming: 1 base; junction bases outside the gene matches: 2. Germline CDR1 SGHKS, CDR2 YYEKEE (reference sequence). There are 14 residues in the CDR3. The CDR3 loop reads CASSQGQGQETQYF. The CDR3 DNA reads as TGTGCCAGCAGCCAGGGACAGGGCCAAGAGACCCAGTACTTC.

In this sample, this clonotype turned up many times. This beta chain is an unintended read in a library built for alpha chains; its size means little. The genes are TRBV6-2 or TRBV6-3 and TRBJ1-1; D is unresolved. The germline V gene encodes CDR1 MNHEY and CDR2 SVGEGT. This CDR3 has 14 amino acids. Trimming removed 5 bases from V and 1 base from J, with 11 bases in between. The CDR3 sequence: CASSKAGENTEAFF. The CDR3 nucleotides are TGTGCCAGCAGTAAGGCAGGCGAGAACACTGAAGCTTTCTTT.

This clonotype was seen repeatedly, ten times or more. The library was prepared for alpha chains; this beta chain is a stray read, so its frequency means little. The CDR3 is CASSIRGSGANVLTF. The CDR3 coding sequence is TGTGCCAGTAGTATCCGGGGGTCTGGGGCCAACGTCCTGACTTTC. The rearrangement joins TRBV19 to TRBJ2-6; weak D call: TRBD2 (6 bases). The V and J ends lost 3 bases and 1 base respectively, with 7 bases between them. Germline-derived CDR1 and CDR2 are LNHDA and SQIVND (reference sequence). The CDR3 contains 15 residues.